The 32 T cell receptor beta chains listed next were all sequenced from one sample in a study of post-analysis software for immune sequencing data. Sequencing libraries made from TCR beta cDNA carried unique molecular identifiers. A single record per CDR3 protein comes from TCRdb applying MiXCR to the PCR reads. The sample comprises 150,000 to 200,000 distinct CDR3 sequences, about 34% of which are singletons, and roughly 28% rests with the top ten. This specimen was blood, taken after autologous hematopoietic stem cell transplantation. These receptors originate from a girl between 5 and 17 years old with multiple sclerosis.

This clonotype was picked up one time. The rearrangement uses TRBV7-9 and TRBJ2-6; no definite D call. The CDR3 runs 16 residues. The germline CDR1 and CDR2 sequences are SEHNR and FQNEAQ (reference sequence). Trimming removed 2 bases from V and 1 base from J, with 9 bases in between. Written as DNA, the CDR3 is TGTGCCAGCAGCTTATACAAAGAATCTGGGGCCAACGTCCTGACTTTC. Protein: CASSLYKESGANVLTF.

This clonotype turned up a few times. The chain has TRBV12-3 or TRBV12-4 and TRBJ1-3; D is ambiguous. CDR3 length equals 14 residues. The V and J ends lost 6 bases and 4 bases respectively, with 13 bases between them. CDR3: CASSPSGGGNTIYF. CDR3 DNA sequence: TGTGCCAGCAGCCCCTCGGGAGGGGGAAACACCATATATTTT.

CDR3 DNA sequence: TGTGCCAGCAGCGTAGTTGCAGGGGACACCTACGAGCAGTACTTC. Translation: CASSVVAGDTYEQYF. V is TRBV9 and J is TRBJ2-4, with a weak D call TRBD1 (6 bases). Judging by the DNA end, TRBJ2-7 fits better; the J call may be wrong. CDR1 and CDR2 (germline): SGDLS, YYNGEE. This CDR3 is built from 15 residues.

This chain links TRBV29-1 with TRBJ1-2; TRBD1 might be the D (5 bases). Germline V gene lookup returns CDR1 SQVTM and CDR2 ANQGSEA. The ends were cut back, 4 bases at V and 4 bases at J, with 13 bases in the middle. The CDR3 consists of 13 residues. DNA for the CDR3: TGCAGCGTTGGTCCCGAGGGGACCTATGGCTACACCTTC. Translating gives CSVGPEGTYGYTF.

CDR3 residues: CASSPVLSNTGELFF. The DNA for the CDR3 is TGTGCCAGCAGCCCGGTACTCTCGAACACCGGGGAGCTGTTTTTT. The V gene is TRBV11-2, the J gene TRBJ2-2; D is uncertain. V lost 5 bases, J lost 0 bases, and 10 bases lay in between. CDR1 SGHAT and CDR2 FQNNGV come from the germline V gene. There are 15 residues in the CDR3.

Comment on this clonotype: Being one base from a much bigger clone, this may be a read error. This sequence joins TRBV7-9 and TRBJ2-1; the match to TRBD2 covers 11 bases. From germline, CDR1 is SEHNR and CDR2 FQNEAQ (reference sequence). This CDR3 has 18 residues. The DNA of the CDR3 is TGTGCCAACAGCTTAGTAACTAGCGGGGGCCGACCCTACAATGAGCAGTTCTTC. As protein: CANSLVTSGGRPYNEQFF.

Details on this clonotype: The junction and the germline gene differ at one end; a read error may be behind it. V usage is TRBV9 and J usage is TRBJ2-5; no firm D call. Germline V gene data show CDR1 as SGDLS and CDR2 as YYNGEE. The CDR3 extends over 15 amino acids. In nucleotides, the CDR3 is TGTGCCGGCAGCCCAGATCGGCCGGCGGTGGAGACCCAGTACTTC. Its protein product is CAGSPDRPAVETQYF.

This clonotype was seen a few times. This sequence joins TRBV10-3 and TRBJ2-3, with 7 bases lining up with TRBD2. This CDR3 region has 14 residues. Germline trimming cut 6 bases from V and 3 bases from J; bases unmatched to any gene: 6. The V gene's germline CDR1 is ENHRY and CDR2 SYGVKD. Here the CDR3 DNA reads TGTGCCATCAGAGCGGGACGAGTAACAGATACGCAGTATTTT. The encoded protein is CAIRAGRVTDTQYF.

The chain combines TRBV6-1 with TRBJ2-1, with 12 bases lining up with TRBD2. CDR3 length equals 18 residues. The germline V gene has CDR1 MNHNS and CDR2 SASEGT. The ends lost 7 bases at V and 1 base at J; junction bases unmatched: 11. The CDR3 spells CASIPLGLAGGSYNEQFF. In DNA form, the CDR3 reads TGTGCCAGCATTCCCCTAGGGCTAGCGGGAGGGTCCTACAATGAGCAGTTCTTC.

This clonotype has a single count. The V and J genes are TRBV7-9 and TRBJ2-3, with 7 positions matching TRBD1. Looked up from germline, CDR1 is SEHNR and CDR2 is FQNEAQ (reference sequence). The CDR3 runs 16 residues. J lost 1 base, V lost 6 bases, and 10 bases had no gene match. The CDR3 DNA reads as TGTGCCAGCAGTCAACAGGCCGGGACAGGCACAGATACGCAGTATTTT. Encoded protein: CASSQQAGTGTDTQYF.

This clonotype has a handful of counts. The chain recombines TRBV27 with TRBJ2-7; 9 bases match TRBD2. Germline loops: CDR1 MNHEY, CDR2 SMNVEV (reference sequence). The V segment lost 6 bases and the J segment 3 bases; nucleotides outside the gene matches: 18. The CDR3 runs to 18 residues. The CDR3 DNA follows: TGTGCCAGCAGGGCCTTGCGTGCTCCCGGGACTAGCTACTACGAGCAGTACTTC. Translation gives CASRALRAPGTSYYEQYF.

The chain combines TRBV7-9 with TRBJ2-1; 8 bases map to TRBD1. The CDR3 extends over 16 amino acids. Germline CDR1 is SEHNR and CDR2 is FQNEAQ (reference sequence). Trimming at V came to 3 bases and at J to 6 bases, leaving 10 bases not matched to a gene. DNA of the CDR3: TGTGCCAGCAGCTTGACGGACAGGGCTTATCGCAATGAGCAGTTCTTC. This encodes CASSLTDRAYRNEQFF.

This sequence joins TRBV20-1 and TRBJ2-1; 8 bases line up with TRBD1. V lost 0 bases, J lost 7 bases, and 11 bases stayed unmatched. The CDR3 spans 16 residues. CDR1 is DFQATT, CDR2 SNEGSKA, per germline (reference sequence). CDR3 nucleotides: TGCAGTGCTAGAGAAAGGGCAGGGGGCGTCAGGAATGAGCAGTTCTTC. Its protein is CSARERAGGVRNEQFF.

The chain uses TRBV11-3 and TRBJ1-2; 9 bases are a match to TRBD1. The V and J ends lost 3 bases and 8 bases, in that order; junction bases with no gene match: 4. The CDR3 is made up of 13 amino acids. The germline CDR1 and CDR2 sequences are SGHNT and YENEEA. Here the CDR3 reads CASSFRTGEGYTF. In nucleotides, the CDR3 is TGTGCCAGCAGCTTCCGGACAGGGGAGGGCTACACCTTC.

The chain is built from TRBV7-2 and TRBJ2-7, with D tentatively TRBD1 or TRBD2 (5 bases each). Trimming pared 4 bases from V and 6 bases from J, leaving 10 bases between. The length of the CDR3 is 12 residues. CDR1 is SGHTA and CDR2 is FQGNSA in the germline V gene. This CDR3 is CASSSGRLEQYF. The DNA for the CDR3 is TGTGCCAGCAGCTCGGGACGGCTCGAGCAGTACTTC.

This clonotype was seen at least ten times. This chain uses TRBV6-1 with TRBJ2-6, with D perhaps TRBD1 or TRBD2 (5 bases each). The CDR3 extends over 16 amino acids. Trimming left V 3 bases short and J 1 base short, with 10 bases between. CDR1 is MNHNS, CDR2 SASEGT, per germline. CDR3 loop: CASSERDGSGANVLTF. CDR3 coding DNA: TGTGCCAGCAGTGAGAGGGACGGATCTGGGGCCAACGTCCTGACTTTC.

This clonotype was detected only a few times. The V and J genes are TRBV7-3 and TRBJ2-3; the D gene is possibly TRBD2 (5 bases). The V gene's germline CDR1 is SGHTA and CDR2 FQGTGA. The V end lost 0 bases, the J end lost 5 bases, and 15 bases lay between the germline ends. The CDR3 is made up of 16 amino acids. The CDR3 nucleotides read TGTGCCAGCAGCTTAACTCCCGGGTATGAGGGAGATACGCAGTATTTT. Protein: CASSLTPGYEGDTQYF.

This clonotype was counted ten times or more. A junction end diverges from the germline sequence, so it may reflect a read error. The chain carries TRBV4-1 and TRBJ2-4; 8 positions match TRBD1. Germline CDR1 and CDR2: MGHRA and YSYEKL. This CDR3 has 17 residues. CDR3 DNA sequence: TGCGCCAGCAGCCCCAGGGGGCTAGGAGGAGCCATAAACATTCAGTACTTC. It specifies CASSPRGLGGAINIQYF.

The V call is TRBV7-2, the J call TRBJ2-1; 12 nucleotides line up with TRBD2. This CDR3 region has 22 residues. Germline V gene data show CDR1 as SGHTA and CDR2 as FQGNSA. J gave up 4 bases and V 1 base, and 20 bases lay outside the gene matches. The CDR3 reads CASSLGGLAGLGPPPKYNEQFF. The CDR3 DNA sequence: TGTGCCAGCAGCTTAGGTGGACTAGCGGGATTAGGCCCACCACCGAAATACAATGAGCAGTTCTTC.

The chain is built from TRBV18 and TRBJ1-2, with D uncertain. The germline V gene has CDR1 KGHSH and CDR2 LQKENI. Trimming pared 0 bases from V and 8 bases from J, leaving 22 bases between. This CDR3 spans 17 amino acids. The CDR3 nucleotides read TGTGCCAGCTCACCACCGGAGGGCACGGGTGCTGGTGAGGGCTACACCTTC. This codes for CASSPPEGTGAGEGYTF.

The chain has TRBV7-8 and TRBJ2-7; D is perhaps TRBD2 (5 bases). The CDR3 totals 16 residues. Trimming stripped 1 base from V and 3 bases from J, with 16 bases between. Germline V lookup: CDR1 SGHVS, CDR2 FQNEAQ. The CDR3 spells CASSLGAGYRGYEQYF. As DNA, the CDR3 is TGTGCCAGCAGCTTAGGCGCAGGCTACCGGGGCTACGAGCAGTACTTC.

Notes on this clonotype: This could be a read error, since a much larger clone is one nucleotide away. The chain carries TRBV6-1 and TRBJ2-5; a possible D gene is TRBD2 (7 bases). The germline V and J ends were trimmed by 6 bases and 7 bases, with 15 bases remaining between them. Germline V CDR1 and CDR2: MNHNS, SASEGT. The CDR3 spans 13 residues. The chain's CDR3 is CASRGGAPRTQYF. CDR3 coding DNA: TGTGCCAGCAGGGGGGGGGCCCCGAGGACCCAGTACTTC.

This clonotype was counted once. At one end, the junction sequence differs from germline, possibly due to a read error. This chain connects TRBV27 to TRBJ2-1; D gene uncertain. CDR1 MNHEY and CDR2 SMNVEV come from the germline V gene (reference sequence). This CDR3 comprises 13 residues. The CDR3: CASSFSSVNEQFF. The CDR3 DNA is TGTGCTAGCAGTTTTTCCAGTGTCAATGAGCAGTTCTTC.

The gene calls are TRBV5-1 and TRBJ1-4; D remains ambiguous. Trimming pared 1 base from V and 1 base from J, leaving 11 bases between. The germline V gene encodes CDR1 SGHRS and CDR2 YFSETQ. The CDR3 has 16 amino acids. This CDR3 is CASSLNAGVTNEKLFF. The CDR3 DNA reads TGCGCCAGCAGCTTGAATGCAGGTGTAACTAATGAAAAACTGTTTTTT.

This clonotype has a handful of counts. The chain's CDR3 is CASSQGTGTSPLHF. As DNA, the CDR3 is TGTGCCAGCAGCCAAGGGACAGGGACTTCACCCCTCCACTTT. V usage is TRBV4-2 and J usage is TRBJ1-6; TRBD1 matches 8 bases. Germline V gene data show CDR1 as LGHNA and CDR2 as YNFKEQ. This CDR3 has 14 residues. The V segment lost 1 base and the J segment 9 bases; nucleotides outside the gene matches: 2.

V is TRBV24-1 and J is TRBJ1-5, with 8 bases aligning to TRBD1. V gave up 4 bases and J gave up 2 bases; unmatched junction bases: 3. The CDR3 has 15 residues. The germline CDR1 and CDR2 sequences are KGHDR and SFDVKD. The CDR3 DNA sequence: TGTGCCACCAGTGACCAGGGGGCGGGCAATCAGCCCCAGCATTTT. Translated, it gives CATSDQGAGNQPQHF.

This clonotype was picked up many times. The chain carries TRBV11-2 and TRBJ2-7; D is uncertain. Trimming left V 1 base short and J 2 bases short, with 3 bases between. Germline V CDR1 and CDR2: SGHAT, FQNNGV. The CDR3 is made up of 12 amino acids. The CDR3 spells CASSLGAYEQYF. In DNA form, the CDR3 reads TGTGCCAGCAGCTTAGGAGCCTACGAGCAGTACTTC.

This clonotype has just one count. This chain links TRBV28 with TRBJ2-7; TRBD1 agrees at 10 bases. Per germline, CDR1 MDHEN and CDR2 SYDVKM. V was pared by 6 bases and J by 6 bases, with 8 bases of the junction left unmatched. CDR3 length: 14 residues. CDR3 sequence (DNA): TGTGCCAGCAGCCGCGTCGGACAGGGGGGCGAGCAGTACTTC. This sequence encodes CASSRVGQGGEQYF.

The rearrangement uses TRBV20-1 and TRBJ2-7, with a tentative D call TRBD2 (7 bases). V shed 3 bases and J shed 4 bases, with 13 bases lying between them. Germline CDR1 and CDR2: DFQATT and SNEGSKA (reference sequence). CDR3 length: 13 amino acids. This CDR3 is CSARGGAEYEQYF. DNA for the CDR3: TGCAGTGCTAGGGGGGGGGCGGAGTACGAGCAGTACTTC.

The chain links TRBV3-1 to TRBJ2-1, with D perhaps matching TRBD2 (6 bases). The CDR3 has 16 amino acids. V was cut by 0 bases and J by 7 bases, with 16 bases left in between. CDR1 and CDR2 (germline): LGHDT, YNNKEL (reference sequence). This CDR3 reads CASSQDSGLRRNEQFF. The CDR3 DNA sequence: TGTGCCAGCAGCCAAGATAGCGGCCTCCGGCGGAATGAGCAGTTCTTC.

This clonotype was seen only a few times. The V and J genes are TRBV27 and TRBJ2-5, with TRBD2 identical over 13 bases. The better agreement between TRBJ2-7 and the DNA end casts doubt on the J call. This CDR3 has 16 amino acids. The germline CDR1 and CDR2 sequences are MNHEY and SMNVEV (reference sequence). The CDR3 sequence: CASSFFGTSGISEQYF. The CDR3 DNA sequence: TGTGCCAGCAGTTTTTTCGGGACTAGCGGGATCTCCGAGCAGTACTTC.

There are a few counts of this clonotype. The rearrangement uses TRBV18 and TRBJ1-5, with a tentative D call TRBD1 (6 bases). V was clipped by 2 bases and J by 7 bases, with 12 bases between them. The CDR3 spans 14 residues. The germline gives CDR1 KGHSH, CDR2 LQKENI. CDR3 sequence (DNA): TGTGCCAGCTCACCAGGGGGGGGCAGACAGCCCCAGCATTTT. As protein: CASSPGGGRQPQHF.